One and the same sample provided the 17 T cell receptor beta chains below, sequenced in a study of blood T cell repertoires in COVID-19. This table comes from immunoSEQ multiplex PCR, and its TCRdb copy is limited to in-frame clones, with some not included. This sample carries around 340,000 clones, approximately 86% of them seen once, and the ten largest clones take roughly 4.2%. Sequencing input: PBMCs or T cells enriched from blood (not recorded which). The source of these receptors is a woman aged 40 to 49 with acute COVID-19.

The CDR3: CASSAPGGHSPLHF. CDR3 nucleotide sequence: TGTGCCAGTAGTGCCCCGGGGGGCCATTCACCCCTCCACTTT. The J gene is TRBJ1-6, the V gene TRBV19, with D possibly matching TRBD1 (6 bases). V was cut by 5 bases and J by 8 bases, with 13 bases left in between. Per germline, CDR1 LNHDA and CDR2 SQIVND (reference sequence). CDR3 length equals 14 residues.

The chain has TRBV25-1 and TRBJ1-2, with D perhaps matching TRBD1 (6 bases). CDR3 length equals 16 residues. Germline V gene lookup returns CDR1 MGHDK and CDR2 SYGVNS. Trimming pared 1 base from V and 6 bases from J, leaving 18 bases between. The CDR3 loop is CASSEFHRQGKNGYTF. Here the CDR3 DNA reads TGTGCCAGCAGTGAATTTCATCGCCAGGGGAAGAATGGCTACACCTTC.

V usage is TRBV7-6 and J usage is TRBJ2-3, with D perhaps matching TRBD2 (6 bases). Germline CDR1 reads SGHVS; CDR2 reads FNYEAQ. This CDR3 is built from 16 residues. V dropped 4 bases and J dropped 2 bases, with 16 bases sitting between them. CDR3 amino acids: CASSSTSGGVTDTQYF. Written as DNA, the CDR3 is TGTGCCAGCAGCTCGACGTCTGGCGGGGTCACAGATACGCAGTATTTT.

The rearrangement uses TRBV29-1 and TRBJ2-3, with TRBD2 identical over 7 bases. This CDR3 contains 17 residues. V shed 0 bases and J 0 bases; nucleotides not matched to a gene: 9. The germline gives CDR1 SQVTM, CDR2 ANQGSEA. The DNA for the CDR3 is TGCAGCGTTGAAGACCCAGGGCGGGGGTCTAGCACAGATACGCAGTATTTT. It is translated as CSVEDPGRGSSTDTQYF.

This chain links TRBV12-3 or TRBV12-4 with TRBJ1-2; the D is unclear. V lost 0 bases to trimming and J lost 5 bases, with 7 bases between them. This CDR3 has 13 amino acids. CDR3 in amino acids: CASSLATLYGYTF. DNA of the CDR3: TGTGCCAGCAGTTTAGCGACTTTATATGGCTACACCTTC.

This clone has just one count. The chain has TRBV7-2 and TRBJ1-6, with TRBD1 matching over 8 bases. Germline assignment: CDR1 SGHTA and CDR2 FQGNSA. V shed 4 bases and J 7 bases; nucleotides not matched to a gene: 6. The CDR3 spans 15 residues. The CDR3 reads CASSYLGQGNSPLHF. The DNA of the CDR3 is TGTGCCAGCAGCTACCTCGGACAGGGAAATTCACCCCTCCACTTT. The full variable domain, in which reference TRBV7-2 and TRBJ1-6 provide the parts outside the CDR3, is GAGVSQSPSNKVTEKGKDVELRCDPISGHTALYWYRQSLGQGLEFLIYFQGNSAPDKSGLPSDRFSAERTGGSVSTLTIQRTQQEDSAVYLCASSYLGQGNSPLHFGNGTRLTVT.

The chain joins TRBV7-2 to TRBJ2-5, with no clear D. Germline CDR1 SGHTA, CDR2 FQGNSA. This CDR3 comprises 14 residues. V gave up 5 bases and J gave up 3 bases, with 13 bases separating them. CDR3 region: CASSQANLKETQYF. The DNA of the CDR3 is TGTGCCAGCAGCCAAGCAAATCTTAAAGAGACCCAGTACTTC.

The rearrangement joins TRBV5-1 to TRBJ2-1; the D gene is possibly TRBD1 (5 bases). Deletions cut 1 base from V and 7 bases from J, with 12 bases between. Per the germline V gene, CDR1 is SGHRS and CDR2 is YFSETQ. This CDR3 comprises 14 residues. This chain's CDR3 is CASSLNQGINEQFF. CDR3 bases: TGCGCCAGCAGCTTGAACCAGGGTATTAATGAGCAGTTCTTC.

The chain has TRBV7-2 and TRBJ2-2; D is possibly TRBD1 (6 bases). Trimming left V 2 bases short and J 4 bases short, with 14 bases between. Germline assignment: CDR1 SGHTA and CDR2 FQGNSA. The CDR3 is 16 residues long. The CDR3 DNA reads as TGTGCCAGCAGCTTACAGGGGCCCAGGGTCACCGGGGAGCTGTTTTTT. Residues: CASSLQGPRVTGELFF.

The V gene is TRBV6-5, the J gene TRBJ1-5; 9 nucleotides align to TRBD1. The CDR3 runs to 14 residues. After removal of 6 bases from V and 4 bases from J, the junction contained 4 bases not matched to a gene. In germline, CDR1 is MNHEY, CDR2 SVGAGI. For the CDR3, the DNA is TGTGCCAGCAGCTGGACAGGGGTAAATCAGCCCCAGCATTTT. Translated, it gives CASSWTGVNQPQHF.

CDR3 sequence (DNA): TGTGCCAGCAGCTACACCCAAACGTTTAACTATGGCTACACCTTC. Protein: CASSYTQTFNYGYTF. The chain recombines TRBV11-3 with TRBJ1-2; D gene ambiguous. The germline V and J ends were trimmed by 4 bases and 1 base, with 13 bases remaining between them. Germline V gene data show CDR1 as SGHNT and CDR2 as YENEEA. The CDR3 runs 15 residues.

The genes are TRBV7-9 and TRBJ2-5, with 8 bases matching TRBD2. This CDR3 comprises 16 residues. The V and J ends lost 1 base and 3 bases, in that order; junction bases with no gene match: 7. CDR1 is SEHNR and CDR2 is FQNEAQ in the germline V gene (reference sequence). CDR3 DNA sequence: TGTGCCAGCAGCTTAGTTTTAGCGGGATTTAAAGAGACCCAGTACTTC. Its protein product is CASSLVLAGFKETQYF.

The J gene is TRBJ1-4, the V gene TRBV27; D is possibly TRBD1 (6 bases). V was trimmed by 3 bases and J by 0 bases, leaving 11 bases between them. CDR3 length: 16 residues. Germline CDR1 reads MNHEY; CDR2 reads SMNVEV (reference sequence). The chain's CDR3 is CASSFSTGATNEKLFF. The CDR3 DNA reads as TGTGCCAGCAGTTTTTCGACAGGCGCAACTAATGAAAAACTGTTTTTT.

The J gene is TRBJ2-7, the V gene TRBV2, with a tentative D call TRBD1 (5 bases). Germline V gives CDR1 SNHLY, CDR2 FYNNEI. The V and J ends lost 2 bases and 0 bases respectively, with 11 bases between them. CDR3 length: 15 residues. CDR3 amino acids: CASSERGSSSYEQYF. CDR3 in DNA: TGTGCCAGCAGTGAAAGGGGCAGTAGCTCCTACGAGCAGTACTTC.

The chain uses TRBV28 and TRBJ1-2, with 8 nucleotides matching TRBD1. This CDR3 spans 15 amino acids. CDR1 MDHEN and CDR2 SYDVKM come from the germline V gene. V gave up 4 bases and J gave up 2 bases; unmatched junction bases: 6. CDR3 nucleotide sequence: TGTGCCAGCAGTTCTTCAGGGGGCGCCAACTATGGCTACACCTTC. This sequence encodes CASSSSGGANYGYTF.

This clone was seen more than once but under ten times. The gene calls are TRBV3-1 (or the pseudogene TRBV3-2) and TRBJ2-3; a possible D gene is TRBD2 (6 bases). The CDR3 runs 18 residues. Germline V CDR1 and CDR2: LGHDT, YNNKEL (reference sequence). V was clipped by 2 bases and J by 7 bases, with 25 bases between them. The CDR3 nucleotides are TGTGCCAGCAGCCAACCTTTTGGACGAGCGGGCGAACTGAATACGCAGTATTTT. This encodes CASSQPFGRAGELNTQYF.

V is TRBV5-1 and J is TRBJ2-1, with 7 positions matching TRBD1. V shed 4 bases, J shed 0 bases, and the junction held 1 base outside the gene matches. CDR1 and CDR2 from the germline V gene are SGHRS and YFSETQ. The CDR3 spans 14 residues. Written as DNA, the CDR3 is TGCGCCAGCAGCGAGGGGGCCTCCTACAATGAGCAGTTCTTC. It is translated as CASSEGASYNEQFF.